The rows below give T cell receptor beta chains drawn from one sample of a study of shared clonotypes between healthy human individuals. Some clones are missing from TCRdb's copy, which holds only in-frame ones; the method was immunoSEQ multiplex PCR. The sample lists under 600,000 clones; roughly four fifths were seen once. Specimen: PBMCs. The receptors were sampled from a woman between 35 and 50 years old in good health. Some clones in this sample may be carry-over from other donors' samples. Each CDR3 is given with its conserved first and last residue. Fields, in order: V gene, J gene, clone size, CDR3 protein. Part of the rows lack a size; the others show once, few, many or a class for expanded clones.

v_call: TRBV6-1
j_call: TRBJ2-2
clone_size: .
cdr3_aa: CASSEGGGRWTGELFF

v_call: TRBV2
j_call: TRBJ2-5
clone_size: .
cdr3_aa: CASSDQVQETQYF

v_call: TRBV6-1
j_call: TRBJ2-2
clone_size: .
cdr3_aa: CASSEVSSGPILNTGELFF

v_call: TRBV7-9
j_call: TRBJ2-2
clone_size: .
cdr3_aa: CASSPGRGATGELFF

v_call: TRBV30
j_call: TRBJ1-3
clone_size: .
cdr3_aa: CAWNRQGGTGNTIYF

v_call: TRBV4-1
j_call: TRBJ2-4
clone_size: few
cdr3_aa: CASSQGTGGPKNIQYF

v_call: TRBV11-1
j_call: TRBJ1-1
clone_size: .
cdr3_aa: CASSYTRNTEAFF

v_call: TRBV19
j_call: TRBJ2-7
clone_size: once
cdr3_aa: CAIVGLAGCRFSYEQYF

v_call: TRBV5-5
j_call: TRBJ2-5
clone_size: .
cdr3_aa: CASSLEGARETQYF

v_call: TRBV5-6
j_call: TRBJ1-3
clone_size: .
cdr3_aa: CASSLDGDAGSGNTIYF

v_call: TRBV27
j_call: TRBJ2-7
clone_size: once
cdr3_aa: CASRVTGRLDEQYF

v_call: TRBV7-7
j_call: TRBJ2-7
clone_size: .
cdr3_aa: CASSSPRTSGSWEGHEQYF

v_call: TRBV7-2
j_call: TRBJ2-3
clone_size: .
cdr3_aa: CASSLNGVDTQYF

v_call: TRBV30
j_call: TRBJ1-5
clone_size: .
cdr3_aa: CAWGQGYQPQHF

v_call: TRBV6-6
j_call: TRBJ2-1
clone_size: .
cdr3_aa: CASKGLAGGSYNEQFF

v_call: TRBV15
j_call: TRBJ1-3
clone_size: once
cdr3_aa: CATSRGGDSGNTIYF

v_call: TRBV4-2
j_call: TRBJ1-1
clone_size: .
cdr3_aa: CASSQDPGTAEAFF

v_call: TRBV5-1
j_call: TRBJ2-7
clone_size: .
cdr3_aa: CASSLGGQNYEQYF

v_call: TRBV18
j_call: TRBJ2-5
clone_size: .
cdr3_aa: CASSPRAAGQETQYF

v_call: TRBV4-1
j_call: TRBJ1-1
clone_size: .
cdr3_aa: CASSHPLTGSGEAFF

v_call: TRBV7-2
j_call: TRBJ2-6
clone_size: .
cdr3_aa: CASSLQLRGANVLTF

v_call: TRBV30
j_call: TRBJ2-7
clone_size: .
cdr3_aa: CAWGLATYEQYF

v_call: TRBV7-9
j_call: TRBJ2-1
clone_size: .
cdr3_aa: CASSLAGLTLFDEQFF

v_call: TRBV7-6
j_call: TRBJ1-1
clone_size: .
cdr3_aa: CASSLEQHTEAFF

v_call: TRBV28
j_call: TRBJ2-1
clone_size: .
cdr3_aa: CASSTSPFYNEQFF

v_call: TRBV15
j_call: TRBJ1-1
clone_size: .
cdr3_aa: CATSTRQNTEAFF

v_call: TRBV10-3
j_call: TRBJ1-1
clone_size: .
cdr3_aa: CATAPGADTEAFF

v_call: TRBV7-2
j_call: TRBJ2-5
clone_size: .
cdr3_aa: CASSRLPGLLVVETQYF

v_call: TRBV29-1
j_call: TRBJ2-5
clone_size: few
cdr3_aa: CSVGPPPSGGGRTQYF

v_call: TRBV6-1
j_call: TRBJ2-5
clone_size: .
cdr3_aa: CASSETSGPQVTQYF

v_call: TRBV6-5
j_call: TRBJ2-1
clone_size: .
cdr3_aa: CASSRDSDNEQFF

v_call: TRBV7-9
j_call: TRBJ2-1
clone_size: few
cdr3_aa: CASSSGQGVREQFF

v_call: TRBV5-1
j_call: TRBJ2-7
clone_size: .
cdr3_aa: CASAAPGTGSYEQYF

v_call: TRBV11-2
j_call: TRBJ2-3
clone_size: .
cdr3_aa: CASTPPQRNTQYF

v_call: TRBV5-6
j_call: TRBJ2-3
clone_size: .
cdr3_aa: CASSLTRGSTDTQYF

v_call: TRBV18
j_call: TRBJ1-1
clone_size: .
cdr3_aa: CASSQIYGDTEAFF

v_call: TRBV11-1
j_call: TRBJ2-5
clone_size: .
cdr3_aa: CASSLNRDRGETQYF

v_call: TRBV7-9
j_call: TRBJ1-4
clone_size: .
cdr3_aa: CASSPRGGEKLFF

v_call: TRBV27
j_call: TRBJ1-2
clone_size: .
cdr3_aa: CASSPGTDYGYTF

v_call: TRBV13
j_call: TRBJ2-5
clone_size: .
cdr3_aa: CASSFWGDEKTQYF

v_call: TRBV2
j_call: TRBJ1-2
clone_size: .
cdr3_aa: CASRLTQRTNYGYTF